This T cell receptor (beta chain) stems from a study of blood T cell repertoires in COVID-19. Study summary: Sample material is recorded as cDNA or gDNA derived from T cells, B-cell-depleted T cells, or PBMCs.

The protocol was immunoSEQ multiplex PCR, while the TCRdb copy is restricted to in-frame clones and leaves out a portion. The repertoire includes under 300,000 clones, around nine tenths of them detected once, and 0.94% sits in the top ten. V lost 5 bases, J lost 9 bases, and 17 bases lay in between. This CDR3 comprises 15 residues. Germline loops: CDR1 ENHRY, CDR2 SYGVKD. The chain joins TRBV10-3 to TRBJ1-6; no definite D call. Sequenced input: peripheral blood. The sequence derives from a woman aged 40-49 years who had recovered from COVID-19. CDR3 in amino acids: CAISRGEGGSSPLHF. CDR3 nucleotides: TGTGCCATCAGTCGGGGAGAGGGAGGGAGTTCACCCCTCCACTTT.